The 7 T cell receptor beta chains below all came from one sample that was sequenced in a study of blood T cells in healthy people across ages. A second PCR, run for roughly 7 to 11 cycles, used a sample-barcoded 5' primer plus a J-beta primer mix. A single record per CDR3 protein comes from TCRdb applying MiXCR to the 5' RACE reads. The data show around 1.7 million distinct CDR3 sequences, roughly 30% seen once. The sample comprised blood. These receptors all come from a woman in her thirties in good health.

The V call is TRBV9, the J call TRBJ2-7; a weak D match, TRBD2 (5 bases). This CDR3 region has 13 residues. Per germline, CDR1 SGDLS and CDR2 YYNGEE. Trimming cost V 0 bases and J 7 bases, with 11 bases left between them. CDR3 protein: CASSVDGGFEQYF. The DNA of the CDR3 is TGTGCCAGCAGCGTAGATGGCGGGTTTGAGCAGTACTTC.

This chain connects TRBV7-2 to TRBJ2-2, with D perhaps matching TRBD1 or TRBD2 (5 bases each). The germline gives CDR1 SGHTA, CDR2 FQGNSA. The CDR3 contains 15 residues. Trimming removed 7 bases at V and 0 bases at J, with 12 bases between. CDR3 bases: TGTGCCAGCACCCGCCGGGGCACGAACACCGGGGAGCTGTTTTTT. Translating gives CASTRRGTNTGELFF.

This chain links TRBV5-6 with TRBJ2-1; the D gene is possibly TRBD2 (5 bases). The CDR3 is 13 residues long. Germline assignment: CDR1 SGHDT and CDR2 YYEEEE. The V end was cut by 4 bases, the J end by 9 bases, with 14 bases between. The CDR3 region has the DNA TGTGCCAGCAGCACTTGGACTGCGGGTGAGCAGTTCTTC. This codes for CASSTWTAGEQFF.

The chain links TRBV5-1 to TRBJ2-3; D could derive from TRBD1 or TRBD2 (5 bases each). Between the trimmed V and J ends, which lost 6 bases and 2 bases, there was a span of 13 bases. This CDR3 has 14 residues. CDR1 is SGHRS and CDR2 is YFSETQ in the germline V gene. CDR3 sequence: CASKYWDLTDTQYF. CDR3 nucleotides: TGCGCCAGCAAGTACTGGGACCTCACAGATACGCAGTATTTT.

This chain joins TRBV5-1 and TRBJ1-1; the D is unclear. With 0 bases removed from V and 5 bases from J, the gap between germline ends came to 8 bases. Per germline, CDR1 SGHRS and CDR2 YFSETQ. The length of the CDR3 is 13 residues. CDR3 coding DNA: TGCGCCAGCAGCTTGGGGACCCTGACTGAAGCTTTCTTT. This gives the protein CASSLGTLTEAFF.

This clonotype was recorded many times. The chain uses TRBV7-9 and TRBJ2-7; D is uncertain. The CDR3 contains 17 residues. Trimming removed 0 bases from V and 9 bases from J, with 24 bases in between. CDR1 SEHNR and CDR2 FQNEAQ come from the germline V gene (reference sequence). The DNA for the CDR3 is TGTGCCAGCAGCTTAGCGGGTGGTCAGGTCGCTGGGGTCGTGCAGTACTTC. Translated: CASSLAGGQVAGVVQYF.

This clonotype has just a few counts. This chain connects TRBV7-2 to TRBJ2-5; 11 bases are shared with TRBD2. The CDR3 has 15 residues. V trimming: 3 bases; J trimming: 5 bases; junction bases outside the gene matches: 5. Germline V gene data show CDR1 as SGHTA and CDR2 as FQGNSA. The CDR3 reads CASSFSGRGGETQYF. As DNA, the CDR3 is TGTGCCAGCAGCTTTAGCGGGAGGGGAGGGGAGACCCAGTACTTC.